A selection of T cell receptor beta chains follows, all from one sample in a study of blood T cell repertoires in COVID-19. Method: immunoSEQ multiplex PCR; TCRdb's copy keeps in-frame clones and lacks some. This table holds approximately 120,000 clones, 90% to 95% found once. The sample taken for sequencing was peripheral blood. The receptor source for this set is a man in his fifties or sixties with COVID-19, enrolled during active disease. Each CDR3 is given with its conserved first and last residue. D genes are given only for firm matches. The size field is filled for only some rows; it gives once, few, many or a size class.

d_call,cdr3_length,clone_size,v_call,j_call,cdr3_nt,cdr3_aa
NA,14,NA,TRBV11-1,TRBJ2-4,TGTGCCAGCAGCTTAGGGGGACAATTTAACATTCAGTACTTC,CASSLGGQFNIQYF
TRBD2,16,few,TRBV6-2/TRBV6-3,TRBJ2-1,TGTGCCAGCAGTTACCACACTAGCGGGAGGGGGGATGAGCAGTTCTTC,CASSYHTSGRGDEQFF
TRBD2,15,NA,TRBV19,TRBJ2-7,TGTGCCAGTAGTCTCGGACTAGCGGGAGCCTACGAGCAGTACTTC,CASSLGLAGAYEQYF
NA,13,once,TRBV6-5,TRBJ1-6,TGTGCCAGCACGGGGGGGGTTAATTCACCCCTCCACTTT,CASTGGVNSPLHF
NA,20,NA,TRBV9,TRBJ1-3,TGTGCCAGCAGCTCAAGCCGGGACTGGAGGTTAGGATACTCTGGAAACACCATATATTTT,CASSSSRDWRLGYSGNTIYF
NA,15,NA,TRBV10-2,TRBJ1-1,TGCGCCAGCAGTGGTAGGAAGGGGCTGAACACTGAAGCTTTCTTT,CASSGRKGLNTEAFF
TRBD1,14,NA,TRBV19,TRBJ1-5,TGTGCCAGTAGTGTTTCAGGGGGCGATCAGCCCCAGCATTTT,CASSVSGGDQPQHF
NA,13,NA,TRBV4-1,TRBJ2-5,TGCGCCAGCAGCCAAGAACTCCGAGAGACCCAGTACTTC,CASSQELRETQYF
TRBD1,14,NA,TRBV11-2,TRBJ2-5,TGTGCCAGCAGCATGGGACAGGGAGGAGAGACCCAGTACTTC,CASSMGQGGETQYF
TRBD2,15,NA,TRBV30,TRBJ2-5,TGTGCCTGGACTAGCGGGAGGGGTAGCCAAGAGACCCAGTACTTC,CAWTSGRGSQETQYF
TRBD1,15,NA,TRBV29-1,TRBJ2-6,TGCAGCGTTGCAGACAGGGGATCTGGGGCCAACGTCCTGACTTTC,CSVADRGSGANVLTF
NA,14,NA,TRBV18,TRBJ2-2,TGTGCCAGCTCACCACTTGAGGATCCCGGGGAGCTGTTTTTT,CASSPLEDPGELFF
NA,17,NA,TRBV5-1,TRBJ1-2,TGCGCCAGCAGCTTGGCCGGAGGGCCCGGGAACAATTATGGCTACACCTTC,CASSLAGGPGNNYGYTF
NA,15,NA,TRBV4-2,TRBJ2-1,TGTGCCAGCAGCCAAGGTGGGGGCACCAACAATGAGCAGTTCTTC,CASSQGGGTNNEQFF
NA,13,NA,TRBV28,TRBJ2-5,TGTGCCAGCTACGAAGGGGCCCAAGAGACCCAGTACTTC,CASYEGAQETQYF
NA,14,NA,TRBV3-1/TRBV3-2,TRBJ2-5,TGTGCCAGCAGCCAGAAAGGTGGAGGAGAGACCCAGTACTTC,CASSQKGGGETQYF
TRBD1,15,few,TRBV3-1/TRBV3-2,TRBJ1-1,TGTGCCAGCATCTCAAGCGACAGGGCGAACACTGAAGCTTTCTTT,CASISSDRANTEAFF
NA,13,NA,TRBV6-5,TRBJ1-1,TGTGCCAGCAGGACCGGGTATGTCACTGAAGCTTTCTTT,CASRTGYVTEAFF
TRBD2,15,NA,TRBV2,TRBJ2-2,TGTGCCAGCAGGACCGGGACTAGCTACGTCGGGGAGCTGTTTTTT,CASRTGTSYVGELFF
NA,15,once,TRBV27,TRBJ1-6,TGTGCCAGCAGTCGATTCAGGGGAATGGGGTCACCCCTCCACTTT,CASSRFRGMGSPLHF
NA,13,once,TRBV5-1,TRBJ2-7,TGCGCCAGCAGCACAGCGGGTAGCTACGAGCAGTACTTC,CASSTAGSYEQYF
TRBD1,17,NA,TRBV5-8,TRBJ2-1,TGTGCCAGCAGCTTGGAGGCCGGGACAGATAACTACAATGAGCAGTTCTTC,CASSLEAGTDNYNEQFF
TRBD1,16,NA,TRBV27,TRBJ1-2,TGTGCCAGCAGTTTCACCGGGACAGGGGGCTATAGGGGCTACACCTTC,CASSFTGTGGYRGYTF
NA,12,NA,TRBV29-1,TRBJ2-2,TGCAGCGCTGGACAGAACACCGGGGAGCTGTTTTTT,CSAGQNTGELFF
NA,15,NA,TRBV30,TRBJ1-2,TGTGCCTGGAGTCTAAAGGACAGTACTAACTATGGCTACACCTTC,CAWSLKDSTNYGYTF
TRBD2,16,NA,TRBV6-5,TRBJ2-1,TGTGCCAGCAGTTACGCCGGGACTAGTACATTAAATGAGCAGTTCTTC,CASSYAGTSTLNEQFF
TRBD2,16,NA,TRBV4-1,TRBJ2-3,TGCGCCAGCAGCCGCCGAGCGGGAGGGCCCACAGATACGCAGTATTTT,CASSRRAGGPTDTQYF
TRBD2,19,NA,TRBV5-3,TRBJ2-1,TGTGCCAGAAGCGGTGGACTAGCGGGCTCTTTCAGCTCCTACAATGAGCAGTTCTTC,CARSGGLAGSFSSYNEQFF
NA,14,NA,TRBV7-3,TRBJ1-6,TGTGCCAGCAGCTTAGTAGGGTCGGGGTCACCCCTCCACTTT,CASSLVGSGSPLHF
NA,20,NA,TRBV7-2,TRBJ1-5,TGTGCCAGCAGCTTAGCCACAGCATGGGTTTGCCTGTGTAGCAATCAGCCCCAGCATTTT,CASSLATAWVCLCSNQPQHF
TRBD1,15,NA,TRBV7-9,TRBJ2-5,TGTGCCAGCAGCTCCTCCTACAGGGGACAGGAGACCCAGTACTTC,CASSSSYRGQETQYF
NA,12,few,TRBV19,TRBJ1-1,TGTGCCAGTGGGGCGTGGGGCACTGAAGCTTTCTTT,CASGAWGTEAFF
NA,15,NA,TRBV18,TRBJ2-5,TGTGCCAGCTTCACAAAACCGTTCGTTCAAGAGACCCAGTACTTC,CASFTKPFVQETQYF
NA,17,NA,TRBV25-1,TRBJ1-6,TGTGCCAGCATCTCAAGCGACTTCCCCTTTTATAATTCACCCCTCCACTTT,CASISSDFPFYNSPLHF
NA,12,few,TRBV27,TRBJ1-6,TGTGCCAGCAGCAACTCAGGCTCGCCCCTCCACTTT,CASSNSGSPLHF